This T cell receptor (beta chain) was observed in a study of blood T cell repertoires in COVID-19. Comment on this clone: Within the sample, other DNA sequences also encode this same CDR3.

CDR1 LNHDA and CDR2 SQIVND come from the germline V gene (reference sequence). V gave up 2 bases and J gave up 3 bases; unmatched junction bases: 7. This CDR3 is 15 amino acids long. The repertoire was sequenced with immunoSEQ multiplex PCR; TCRdb's copy has only in-frame clones and lacks some. The sample contains around 130,000 clones, 75% to 90% of which appear only once. This TCR was recovered from a man between 35 and 55 years old with acute or convalescent COVID-19. The chain has TRBV19 and TRBJ2-7; 7 nucleotides line up with TRBD1. The sequencing sample was made of peripheral blood. CDR3 sequence: CASSISSTGNYEQYF. CDR3 nucleotide sequence: TGTGCCAGTAGTATATCATCGACAGGGAACTACGAGCAGTACTTC.